What follows are 17 T cell receptor beta chains derived from one specimen sequenced in a study of T cell responses to AZD1222 COVID-19 vaccine. Data came from immunoSEQ multiplex PCR; TCRdb stores just in-frame clones and leaves some out. The table records 200,000 to 250,000 clones, around 94% of them present only once. The source was peripheral blood, collected 28 days after the second dose of the MenACWY control vaccine. These receptors were collected from an adult who received the MenACWY meningococcal vaccine as a control.

The rearrangement joins TRBV23-1 to TRBJ1-6, with D hard to call. TRBV23-1 is labeled an ORF, and its function is uncertain. The CDR3 loop spans 13 amino acids. V was pared by 11 bases and J by 7 bases, with 15 bases between. CDR3 sequence reads: CACSLRTNSPLHF. DNA of the CDR3: TGCGCCTGTTCTCTAAGGACGAATTCACCCCTCCACTTT.

The chain is built from TRBV4-2 and TRBJ1-2; TRBD1 matches at 12 bases. With V trimmed by 4 bases and J by 4 bases, 4 bases remained unmatched. This CDR3 contains 15 residues. Germline CDR1 reads LGHNA; CDR2 reads YNFKEQ. The DNA of the CDR3 is TGTGCCAGCAGCCGGGACAGGGGGCGCACCTATGGCTACACCTTC. Translating gives CASSRDRGRTYGYTF.

The chain uses TRBV6-5 and TRBJ1-5; perhaps TRBD1 as D (6 bases). The CDR3 loop spans 15 amino acids. Trimming removed 6 bases from V and 7 bases from J, with 19 bases in between. The germline V gene encodes CDR1 MNHEY and CDR2 SVGAGI. In DNA form, the CDR3 reads TGTGCCAGCAGGCACAAACAGGGAACTGGGCAGCCCCAGCATTTT. Residues: CASRHKQGTGQPQHF.

This chain links TRBV5-1 with TRBJ2-2; tentatively, D is TRBD1 or TRBD2 (6 bases each). Trimming cost V 0 bases and J 7 bases, with 13 bases left between them. The CDR3 runs 15 residues. Germline V gene lookup returns CDR1 SGHRS and CDR2 YFSETQ. In DNA form, the CDR3 reads TGCGCCAGCAGCTTGGTACGGGGGCGAGACGGGGAGCTGTTTTTT. Residues: CASSLVRGRDGELFF.

This clone was seen only once. The CDR3 DNA reads TGTGCCAGCAGCGTAGTGCCAGGGTCGGACACTGAAGCTTTCTTT. Translated, it gives CASSVVPGSDTEAFF. The genes are TRBV9 and TRBJ1-1; D perhaps matches TRBD1 (5 bases). This CDR3 is built from 15 residues. Germline V CDR1 and CDR2: SGDLS, YYNGEE. V was shortened by 0 bases and J by 3 bases, with 12 bases between the two germline ends.

The chain couples TRBV19 to TRBJ1-2; 7 bases align to TRBD1. The V gene's germline CDR1 is LNHDA and CDR2 SQIVND (reference sequence). V gave up 5 bases and J gave up 0 bases; unmatched junction bases: 3. The CDR3 contains 14 residues. This CDR3 reads CASSSDRTNYGYTF. The DNA of the CDR3 is TGTGCCAGTAGTTCGGACAGGACTAACTATGGCTACACCTTC.

This clone was picked up one time. The chain recombines TRBV7-9 with TRBJ1-1, with 8 bases matching TRBD1. This CDR3 is built from 15 residues. The germline gives CDR1 SEHNR, CDR2 FQNEAQ (reference sequence). Trimming removed 3 bases from V and 1 base from J; junction bases left unmatched: 4. The CDR3 DNA is TGTGCCAGCAGCTTCTCCGGACAGGGGAACACTGAAGCTTTCTTT. Translated, it gives CASSFSGQGNTEAFF.

The chain is built from TRBV5-1 and TRBJ1-2; D may be TRBD1 (6 bases). Trimming removed 0 bases at V and 9 bases at J, with 15 bases between. The length of the CDR3 is 14 residues. Germline CDR1 SGHRS, CDR2 YFSETQ. The CDR3, as DNA: TGCGCCAGCAGCTTGGCTGGCCAGGGGTCTCGCTACACCTTC. It translates to CASSLAGQGSRYTF.

This chain links TRBV7-9 with TRBJ1-2, with 8 bases lining up with TRBD1. CDR3 length: 14 residues. Germline CDR1 and CDR2: SEHNR and FQNEAQ (reference sequence). V lost 10 bases and J lost 8; bases outside the gene matches: 15. The CDR3 is CAMSTGQGADGYTF. CDR3 bases: TGTGCCATGTCTACGGGGCAGGGGGCCGACGGCTACACCTTC.

This chain joins TRBV30 and TRBJ2-7; D is unclear. This CDR3 spans 12 amino acids. CDR1 GTSNPN and CDR2 SVGIG come from the germline V gene (reference sequence). V gave up 1 base and J gave up 6 bases, with 10 bases separating them. CDR3: CAWSAPVGEQYF. Here the CDR3 DNA reads TGTGCCTGGAGTGCCCCAGTAGGCGAGCAGTACTTC.

The chain carries TRBV30 and TRBJ1-1, with D unclear. The CDR3 spans 13 residues. V lost 0 bases to trimming and J lost 3 bases, with 8 bases between them. CDR1 is GTSNPN, CDR2 SVGIG, per germline (reference sequence). The CDR3 region has the DNA TGTGCCTGGAGTGTCGCCGGTGACACTGAAGCTTTCTTT. Its protein product is CAWSVAGDTEAFF.

The rearrangement uses TRBV11-3 and TRBJ2-1; 7 bases are shared with TRBD2. This CDR3 is 15 amino acids long. CDR1 is SGHNT, CDR2 YENEEA, per germline. V lost 5 bases, J lost 4 bases, and 8 bases stayed unmatched. The CDR3 reads CASSHSRGVYNEQFF. Written as DNA, the CDR3 is TGTGCCAGCAGCCACTCCCGGGGGGTTTACAATGAGCAGTTCTTC.

The CDR3 DNA sequence: TGCGCCAGCAGCCCAAGACAGGGTATGGACTATGGCTACACCTTC. Amino acids: CASSPRQGMDYGYTF. The chain employs TRBV5-1 and TRBJ1-2; 7 bases map to TRBD1. Germline CDR1 and CDR2: SGHRS and YFSETQ. The CDR3 is 15 residues long. Unmatched junction bases numbered 9, after V lost 4 bases and J lost 3 bases.

The chain carries TRBV21-1 and TRBJ1-6; the D call of TRBD1 is as the table states it, not checked on the DNA. TRBV21-1 is described as a pseudogene. This CDR3 region has 16 residues. The CDR3 reads CASSKWADVHNSPLHF. The CDR3 DNA sequence: TGTGCCAGCAGCAAATGGGCAGACGTCCATAATTCACCCCTCCACTTT.

The chain combines TRBV6-5 with TRBJ2-2; D is uncertain. From germline, CDR1 is MNHEY and CDR2 SVGAGI. CDR3 length: 11 residues. Trimming pared 5 bases from V and 7 bases from J, leaving 5 bases between. The CDR3 region is CASSMSGELFF. Written as DNA, the CDR3 is TGTGCCAGCAGTATGAGCGGGGAGCTGTTTTTT.

This chain links TRBV11-2 with TRBJ2-1; TRBD2 matches at 10 bases. V gave up 2 bases and J gave up 7 bases; unmatched junction bases: 8. The CDR3 loop spans 16 amino acids. Germline CDR1 reads SGHAT; CDR2 reads FQNNGV. CDR3 DNA sequence: TGTGCCAGCAGCTTACGACAGCGGGGGGGTGTGAATGAGCAGTTCTTC. This codes for CASSLRQRGGVNEQFF.

The gene calls are TRBV4-1 and TRBJ2-7; tentative D call: TRBD1 (6 bases). The CDR3 spans 15 residues. Germline V gives CDR1 MGHRA, CDR2 YSYEKL. The V end lost 5 bases, the J end lost 5 bases, and 19 bases lay between the germline ends. CDR3: CASSKFIQGRDEQYF. CDR3 nucleotides: TGCGCCAGCAGCAAATTCATACAGGGCAGAGACGAGCAGTACTTC.